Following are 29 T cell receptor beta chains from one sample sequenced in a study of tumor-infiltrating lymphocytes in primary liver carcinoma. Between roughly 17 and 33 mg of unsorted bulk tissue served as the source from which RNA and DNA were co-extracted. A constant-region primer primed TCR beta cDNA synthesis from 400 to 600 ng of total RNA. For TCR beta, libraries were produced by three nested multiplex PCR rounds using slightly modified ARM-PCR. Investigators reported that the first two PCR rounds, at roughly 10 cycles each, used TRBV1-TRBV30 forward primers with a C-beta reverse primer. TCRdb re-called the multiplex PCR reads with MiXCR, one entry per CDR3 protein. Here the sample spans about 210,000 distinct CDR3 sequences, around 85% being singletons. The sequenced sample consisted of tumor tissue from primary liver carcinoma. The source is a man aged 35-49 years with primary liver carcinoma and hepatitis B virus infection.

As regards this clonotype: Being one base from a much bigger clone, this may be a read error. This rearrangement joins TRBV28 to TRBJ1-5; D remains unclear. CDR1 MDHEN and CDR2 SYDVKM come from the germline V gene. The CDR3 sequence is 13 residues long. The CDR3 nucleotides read TGTGCCAGCAGCCCCCGGAAGAATCAGCCCCAGGATTTT. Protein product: CASSPRKNQPQDF.

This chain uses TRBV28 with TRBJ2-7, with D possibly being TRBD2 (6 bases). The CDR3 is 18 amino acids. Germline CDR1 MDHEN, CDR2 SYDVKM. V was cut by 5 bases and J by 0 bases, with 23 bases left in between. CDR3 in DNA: TGTGCCAGCAGTCGAAGACTAGTGGGAGACTATAGCTCCTACGAGCAGTACTTC. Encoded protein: CASSRRLVGDYSSYEQYF. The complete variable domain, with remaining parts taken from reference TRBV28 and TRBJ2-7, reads DVKVTQSSRYLVKRTGEKVFLECVQDMDHENMFWYRQDPGLGLRLIYFSYDVKMKEKGDIPEGYSVSREKKERFSLILESASTNQTSMYLCASSRRLVGDYSSYEQYFGPGTRLTVT.

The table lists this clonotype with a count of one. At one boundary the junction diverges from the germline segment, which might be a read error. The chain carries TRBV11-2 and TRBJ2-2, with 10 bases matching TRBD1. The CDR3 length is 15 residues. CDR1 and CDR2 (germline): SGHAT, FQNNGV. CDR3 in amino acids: CVSSSPGQGIGELFF. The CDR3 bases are TGTGTCAGCAGCTCACCGGGACAGGGGATCGGGGAGCTGTTTTTT.

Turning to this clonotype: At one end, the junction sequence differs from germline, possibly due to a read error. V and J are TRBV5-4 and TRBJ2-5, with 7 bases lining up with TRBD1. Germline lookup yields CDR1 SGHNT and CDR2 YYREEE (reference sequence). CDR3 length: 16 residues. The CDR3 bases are TGTGCCAGCAGCCCGGCTGACAGGGTGTTTGGAGAGACCCTGCACTTC. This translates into CASSPADRVFGETLHF.

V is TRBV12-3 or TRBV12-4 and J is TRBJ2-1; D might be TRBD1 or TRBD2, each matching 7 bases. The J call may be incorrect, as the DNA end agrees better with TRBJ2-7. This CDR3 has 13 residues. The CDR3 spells CASSQGGRDEQYF. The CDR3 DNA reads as TGTGCCAGTAGCCAGGGGGGGAGGGATGAGCAGTACTTC.

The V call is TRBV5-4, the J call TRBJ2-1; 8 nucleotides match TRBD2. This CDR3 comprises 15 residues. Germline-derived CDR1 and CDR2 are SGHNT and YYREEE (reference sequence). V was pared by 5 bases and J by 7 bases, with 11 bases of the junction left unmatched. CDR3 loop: CASSFVGGGYNEQFF. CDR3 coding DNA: TGTGCCAGCAGTTTCGTCGGGGGGGGTTATAATGAGCAGTTCTTC. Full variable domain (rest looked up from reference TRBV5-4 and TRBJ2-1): ETGVTQSPTHLIKTRGQQVTLRCSSQSGHNTVSWYQQALGQGPQFIFQYYREEENGRGNFPPRFSGLQFPNYSSELNVNALELDDSALYLCASSFVGGGYNEQFFGPGTRLTVL.

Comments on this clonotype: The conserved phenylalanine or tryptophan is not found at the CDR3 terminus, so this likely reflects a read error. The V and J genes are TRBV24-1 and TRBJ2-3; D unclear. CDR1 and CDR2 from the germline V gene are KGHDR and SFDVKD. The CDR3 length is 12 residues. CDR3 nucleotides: TGCGCCACCAGTTGGGCCACAGATACGCAGTATATT. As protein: CATSWATDTQYI.

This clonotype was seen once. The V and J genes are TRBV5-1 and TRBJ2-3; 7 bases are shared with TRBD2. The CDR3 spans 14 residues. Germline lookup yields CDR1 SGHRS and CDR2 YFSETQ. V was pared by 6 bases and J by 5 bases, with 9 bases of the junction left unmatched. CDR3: CASTSGVAGDTQYF. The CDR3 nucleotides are TGCGCCAGCACCTCTGGGGTAGCGGGAGATACGCAGTATTTT.

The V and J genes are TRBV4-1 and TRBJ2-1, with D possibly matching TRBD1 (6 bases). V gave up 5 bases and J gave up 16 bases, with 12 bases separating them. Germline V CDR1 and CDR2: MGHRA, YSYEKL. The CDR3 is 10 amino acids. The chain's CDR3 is CASSEGQQFF. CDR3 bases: TGCGCCAGCAGCGAGGGACAACAATTCTTC.

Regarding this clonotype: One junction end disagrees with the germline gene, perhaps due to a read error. CDR3 bases: TGTGCCAGCATCCAGAAAACTACCCTCTCTGGGGCCGACGTCCTGACTTTC. The encoded protein is CASIQKTTLSGADVLTF. The chain recombines TRBV6-2 or TRBV6-3 with TRBJ2-6; the D gene is possibly TRBD1 (5 bases). Germline CDR1 is MNHEY and CDR2 is SVGEGT. There are 17 residues in the CDR3.

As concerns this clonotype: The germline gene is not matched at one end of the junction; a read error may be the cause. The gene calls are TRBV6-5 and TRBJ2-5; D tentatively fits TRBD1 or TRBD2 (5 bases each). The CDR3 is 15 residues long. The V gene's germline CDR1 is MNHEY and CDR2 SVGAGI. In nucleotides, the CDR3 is TGTGCCAGCAGGCTTAACTCCGGGACGGAAGGGACCAAGTACTTC. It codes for CASRLNSGTEGTKYF.

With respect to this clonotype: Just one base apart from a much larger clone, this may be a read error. CDR3: CANSLDRGKNIQYF. CDR3 DNA sequence: TGTGCCAACAGCCTGGACAGGGGCAAAAACATTCAGTACTTC. The chain employs TRBV7-9 and TRBJ2-4; 9 bases align to TRBD1. The CDR3 has 14 amino acids. The V gene's germline CDR1 is SEHNR and CDR2 FQNEAQ (reference sequence).

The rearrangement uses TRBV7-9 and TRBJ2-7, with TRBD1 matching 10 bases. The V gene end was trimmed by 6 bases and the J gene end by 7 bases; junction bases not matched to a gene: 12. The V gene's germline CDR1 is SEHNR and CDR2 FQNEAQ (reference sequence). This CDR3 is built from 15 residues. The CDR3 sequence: CASSLWGTGVEEQYF. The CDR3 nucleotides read TGTGCCAGCAGTTTATGGGGGACAGGGGTGGAGGAGCAGTACTTC.

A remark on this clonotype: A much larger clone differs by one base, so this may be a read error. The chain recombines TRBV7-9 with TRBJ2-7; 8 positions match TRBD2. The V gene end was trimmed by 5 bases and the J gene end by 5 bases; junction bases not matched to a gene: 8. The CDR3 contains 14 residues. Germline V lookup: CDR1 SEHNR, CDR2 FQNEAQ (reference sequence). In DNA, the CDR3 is TGTGCCAGCAGCGATCCTAGCGGGTCGGACGAGCAGTACTTC. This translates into CASSDPSGSDEQYF. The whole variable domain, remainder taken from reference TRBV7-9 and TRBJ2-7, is DTGVSQNPRHKITKRGQNVTFRCDPISEHNRLYWYRQTLGQGPEFLTYFQNEAQLEKSRLLSDRFSAERPKGSFSTLEIQRTEQGDSAMYLCASSDPSGSDEQYFGPGTRLTVT.

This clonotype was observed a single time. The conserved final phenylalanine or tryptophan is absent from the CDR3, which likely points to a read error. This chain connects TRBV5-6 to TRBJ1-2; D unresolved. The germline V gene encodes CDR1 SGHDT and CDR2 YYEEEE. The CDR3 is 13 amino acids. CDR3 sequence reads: CASNLDHEAGYTS. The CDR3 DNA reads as TGTGCCAGCAACTTGGACCACGAGGCTGGCTACACCTCC.

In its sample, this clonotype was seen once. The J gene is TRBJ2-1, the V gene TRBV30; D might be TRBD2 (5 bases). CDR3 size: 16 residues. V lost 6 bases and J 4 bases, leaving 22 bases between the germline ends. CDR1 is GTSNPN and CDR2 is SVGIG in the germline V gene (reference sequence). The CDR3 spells CACSRSGSESYNEQFF. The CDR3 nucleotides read TGTGCCTGTAGCCGGTCGGGGTCTGAGTCGTACAATGAGCAGTTCTTC.

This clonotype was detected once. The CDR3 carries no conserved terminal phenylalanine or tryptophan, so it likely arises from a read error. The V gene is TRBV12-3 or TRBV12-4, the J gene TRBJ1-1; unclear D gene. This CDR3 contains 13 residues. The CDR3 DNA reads TGTACCAGCAGTTTCAAAAACGGCACTGAAGCTTTCATT. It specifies CTSSFKNGTEAFI.

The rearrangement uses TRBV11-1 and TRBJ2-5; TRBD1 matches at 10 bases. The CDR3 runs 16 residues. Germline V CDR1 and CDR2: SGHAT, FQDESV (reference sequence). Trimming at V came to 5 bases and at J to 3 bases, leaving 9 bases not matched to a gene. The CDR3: CASSRGQGVIEETQYF. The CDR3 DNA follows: TGTGCCAGCAGCCGAGGACAGGGGGTAATTGAAGAGACCCAGTACTTC.

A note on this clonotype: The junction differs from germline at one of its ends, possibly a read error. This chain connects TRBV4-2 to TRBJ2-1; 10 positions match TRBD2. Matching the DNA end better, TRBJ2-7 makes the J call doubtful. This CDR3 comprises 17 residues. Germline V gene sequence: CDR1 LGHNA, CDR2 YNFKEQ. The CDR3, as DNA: TGTACCAGCAGCCAAGAGCCCGGGCTAGCGGGAGACAATGAGCAGTACTTC. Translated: CTSSQEPGLAGDNEQYF.

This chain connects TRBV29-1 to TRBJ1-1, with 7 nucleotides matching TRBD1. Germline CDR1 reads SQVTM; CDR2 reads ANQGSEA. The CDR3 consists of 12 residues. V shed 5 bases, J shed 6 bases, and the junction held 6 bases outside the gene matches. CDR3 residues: CSVTQGDAEAFF. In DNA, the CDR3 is TGCAGCGTTACTCAGGGGGACGCTGAAGCTTTCTTT. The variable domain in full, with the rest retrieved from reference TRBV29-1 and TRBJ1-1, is SAVISQKPSRDICQRGTSLTIQCQVDSQVTMMFWYRQQPGQSLTLIATANQGSEATYESGFVIDKFPISRPNLTFSTLTVSNMSPEDSSIYLCSVTQGDAEAFFGQGTRLTVV.

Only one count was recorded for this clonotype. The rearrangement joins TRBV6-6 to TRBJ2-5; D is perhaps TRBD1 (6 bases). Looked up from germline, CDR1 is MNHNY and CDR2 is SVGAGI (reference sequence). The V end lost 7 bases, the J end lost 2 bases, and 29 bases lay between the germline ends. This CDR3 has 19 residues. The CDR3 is CASIRSPGHGQVWQETQYF. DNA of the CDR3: TGTGCCAGCATCAGGTCACCGGGACACGGGCAAGTTTGGCAAGAGACCCAGTACTTC.

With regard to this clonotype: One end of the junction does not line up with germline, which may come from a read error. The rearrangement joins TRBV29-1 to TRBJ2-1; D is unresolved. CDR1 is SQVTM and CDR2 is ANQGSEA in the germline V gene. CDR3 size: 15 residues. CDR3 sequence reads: CSVDLYRANTNEKFF. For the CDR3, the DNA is TGCAGCGTCGATCTTTATAGGGCCAATACCAATGAGAAGTTCTTC.

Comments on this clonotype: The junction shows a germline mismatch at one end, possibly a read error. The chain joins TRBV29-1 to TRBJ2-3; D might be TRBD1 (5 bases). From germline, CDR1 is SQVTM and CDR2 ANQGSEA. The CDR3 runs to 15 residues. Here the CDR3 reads CSVEDPTVRTYTQYF. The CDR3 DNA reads TGCAGCGTTGAAGACCCGACAGTCCGCACATATACGCAGTATTTT.

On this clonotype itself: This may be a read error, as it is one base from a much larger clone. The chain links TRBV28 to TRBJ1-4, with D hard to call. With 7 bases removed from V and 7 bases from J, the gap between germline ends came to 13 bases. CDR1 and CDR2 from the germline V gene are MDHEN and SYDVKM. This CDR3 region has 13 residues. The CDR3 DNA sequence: TGTGCCAGCAATACAACCGACACTGAAAAACTGTTTTTT. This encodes CASNTTDTEKLFF.

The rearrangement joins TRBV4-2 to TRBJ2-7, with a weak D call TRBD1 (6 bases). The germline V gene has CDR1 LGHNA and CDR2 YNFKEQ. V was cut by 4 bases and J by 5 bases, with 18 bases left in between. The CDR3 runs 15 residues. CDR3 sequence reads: CASSPWDMRGHEQYF. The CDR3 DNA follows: TGTGCCAGCAGCCCCTGGGACATGAGAGGCCACGAGCAGTACTTC.

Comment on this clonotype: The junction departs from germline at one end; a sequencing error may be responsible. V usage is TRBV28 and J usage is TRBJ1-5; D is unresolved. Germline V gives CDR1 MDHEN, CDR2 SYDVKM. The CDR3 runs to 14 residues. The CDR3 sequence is CARSLYGGYQPQHF. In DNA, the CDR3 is TGTGCCCGCAGTTTATACGGCGGATACCAGCCCCAGCATTTT.

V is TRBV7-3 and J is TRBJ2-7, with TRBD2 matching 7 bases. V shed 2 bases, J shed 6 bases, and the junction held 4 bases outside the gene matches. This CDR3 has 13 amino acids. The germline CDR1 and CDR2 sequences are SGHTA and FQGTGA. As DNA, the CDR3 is TGTGCCAGCAGCTTAGATTCGGGGGGCGAGCAGTACTTC. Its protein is CASSLDSGGEQYF.

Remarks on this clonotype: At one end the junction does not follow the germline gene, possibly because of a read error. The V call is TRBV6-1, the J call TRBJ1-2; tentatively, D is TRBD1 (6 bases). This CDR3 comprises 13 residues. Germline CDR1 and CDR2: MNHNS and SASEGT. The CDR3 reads CVSTGHGIYGYTF. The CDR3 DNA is TGTGTCAGCACGGGACATGGGATTTATGGCTACACCTTC.

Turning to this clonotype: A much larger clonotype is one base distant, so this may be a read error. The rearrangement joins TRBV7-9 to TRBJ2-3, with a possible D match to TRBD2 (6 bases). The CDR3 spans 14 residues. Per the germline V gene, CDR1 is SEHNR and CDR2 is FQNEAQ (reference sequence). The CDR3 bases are TGTACCAGCAGCTTTGTGGGGAGGACCGATACGCAGTATTTT. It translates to CTSSFVGRTDTQYF.